The 27 T cell receptor beta chains given below trace back to one sample, sequenced in a study of blood T cell repertoires in COVID-19. Generated by immunoSEQ multiplex PCR, the TCRdb table keeps only in-frame clones and is missing some. This sample has a few hundred thousand clones; around 90% occur once, and the top ten carry approximately 1.2%. The sequenced sample was PBMCs or T cells enriched from blood (not recorded which). The receptors originated from a human donor in a cohort exposed to, infected with or recovered from COVID-19 (not recorded which). The donor label of this sample is uncertain.

The chain employs TRBV19 and TRBJ1-5; 11 bases agree with TRBD1. The CDR3 has 14 amino acids. V was pared by 5 bases and J by 6 bases, with 3 bases of the junction left unmatched. Germline CDR1 is LNHDA and CDR2 is SQIVND (reference sequence). The CDR3: CASSGTGGGQPQHF. In DNA form, the CDR3 reads TGTGCCAGTAGTGGGACAGGGGGTGGTCAGCCCCAGCATTTT.

V usage is TRBV19 and J usage is TRBJ1-1; D call uncertain. Germline CDR1 and CDR2: LNHDA and SQIVND (reference sequence). Trimming took off 3 bases at V and 4 bases at J, with 6 bases between the two ends. This CDR3 is 12 amino acids long. Written as DNA, the CDR3 is TGTGCCAGTAGTATGCTCGGCACTGAAGCTTTCTTT. The encoded protein is CASSMLGTEAFF.

The J gene is TRBJ1-1, the V gene TRBV3-1 (or the pseudogene TRBV3-2); 9 positions agree with TRBD1. The CDR3 is 15 residues long. Unmatched junction bases numbered 9, after V lost 4 bases and J lost 6 bases. Germline CDR1 and CDR2: LGHDT and YNNKEL (reference sequence). CDR3 region: CASSPPGQGLAEAFF. The DNA for the CDR3 is TGTGCCAGCAGCCCCCCGGGACAGGGTCTCGCTGAAGCTTTCTTT.

This chain links TRBV21-1 with TRBJ2-7; the listed D gene, TRBD1, was not tested against the DNA. TRBV21-1 is termed a pseudogene. The CDR3 length is 17 residues. CDR3 sequence (DNA): TGTGCCAGCAGCACACGACCGGGACAGGGAGTTTCCTACGAGCAGTACTTC. Translation gives CASSTRPGQGVSYEQYF.

The chain has TRBV28 and TRBJ2-7; 12 positions match TRBD2. The CDR3 runs to 16 residues. The V and J ends lost 4 bases and 0 bases, in that order; junction bases with no gene match: 4. CDR1 and CDR2 (germline): MDHEN, SYDVKM. CDR3 sequence (DNA): TGTGCCAGCAGTTCGGGACTAGCGGGTCCCTCCTACGAGCAGTACTTC. Protein sequence: CASSSGLAGPSYEQYF.

This chain connects TRBV6-5 to TRBJ2-3; the D gene is possibly TRBD2 (6 bases). Germline V lookup: CDR1 MNHEY, CDR2 SVGAGI. The CDR3 is made up of 14 amino acids. V gave up 6 bases and J gave up 4 bases, with 14 bases separating them. For the CDR3, the DNA is TGTGCCAGCAGCCAAGGAGGGGCGGCAGATACGCAGTATTTT. Protein sequence: CASSQGGAADTQYF.

The chain is built from TRBV4-1 and TRBJ2-7; 12 bases agree with TRBD1. The V segment lost 2 bases and the J segment 6 bases; nucleotides outside the gene matches: 5. Germline V lookup: CDR1 MGHRA, CDR2 YSYEKL. The length of the CDR3 is 15 residues. CDR3 bases: TGCGCCAGCAGCCAACCGGGACAGGGGGCTGGCGAGCAGTACTTC. Translation: CASSQPGQGAGEQYF.

This clone was counted a single time. The chain recombines TRBV11-2 with TRBJ2-2; 8 bases match TRBD1. The CDR3 has 16 amino acids. Germline CDR1 and CDR2: SGHAT and FQNNGV. V was clipped by 4 bases and J by 6 bases; unmatched bases: 10. The CDR3 here is CASSSEDRAFPGELFF. In nucleotides, the CDR3 is TGTGCCAGCAGCTCCGAGGACAGGGCCTTTCCCGGGGAGCTGTTTTTT.

This rearrangement joins TRBV7-7 to TRBJ2-3; TRBD2 agrees at 13 bases. The germline V gene has CDR1 SSHAT and CDR2 FNYEAQ (reference sequence). Unmatched junction bases numbered 6, after V lost 5 bases and J lost 4 bases. The CDR3 spans 16 residues. The CDR3 nucleotides are TGTGCCAGCAGCCTTACTAGCGGGGGGGGTGCAGATACGCAGTATTTT. This codes for CASSLTSGGGADTQYF.

The sample holds a few counts of this clone. The CDR3 reads CASSQVLAGQETQYF. CDR3 coding DNA: TGTGCCAGCAGCCAAGTGCTAGCGGGGCAAGAGACCCAGTACTTC. The gene calls are TRBV3-1 (or the pseudogene TRBV3-2) and TRBJ2-5; 9 nucleotides agree with TRBD2. V lost 1 base and J lost 2; bases outside the gene matches: 2. The CDR3 is made up of 15 amino acids. Germline V gene lookup returns CDR1 LGHDT and CDR2 YNNKEL (reference sequence).

The chain is built from TRBV19 and TRBJ1-5; 7 positions agree with TRBD1. The CDR3 totals 16 residues. Germline V gene sequence: CDR1 LNHDA, CDR2 SQIVND (reference sequence). Trimming at V came to 5 bases and at J to 0 bases, leaving 7 bases not matched to a gene. DNA of the CDR3: TGTGCCAGTAGTCGGGGACAGATTTATAGCAATCAGCCCCAGCATTTT. Translation: CASSRGQIYSNQPQHF.

CDR3 coding DNA: TGTGCCTGGAGTGCAACAGGACCGGCATGGGTCTATGGCTACACCTTC. This gives the protein CAWSATGPAWVYGYTF. The V call is TRBV30, the J call TRBJ1-2; D might be TRBD1 (5 bases). The V end lost 1 base, the J end lost 4 bases, and 19 bases lay between the germline ends. The germline V gene has CDR1 GTSNPN and CDR2 SVGIG (reference sequence). The CDR3 extends over 16 amino acids.

The chain employs TRBV7-2 and TRBJ1-4; D not resolved. In germline, CDR1 is SGHTA, CDR2 FQGNSA. V was trimmed by 5 bases and J by 6 bases, leaving 16 bases between them. This CDR3 has 15 residues. The CDR3 sequence is CASSPRKSVHEKLFF. CDR3 nucleotide sequence: TGTGCCAGCAGCCCGAGGAAGTCGGTACATGAAAAACTGTTTTTT. Drawing the rest from reference TRBV7-2 and TRBJ1-4, the complete variable domain is GAGVSQSPSNKVTEKGKDVELRCDPISGHTALYWYRQSLGQGLEFLIYFQGNSAPDKSGLPSDRFSAERTGGSVSTLTIQRTQQEDSAVYLCASSPRKSVHEKLFFGSGTQLSVL.

The chain is built from TRBV4-1 and TRBJ2-7; the D gene is possibly TRBD2 (6 bases). V dropped 0 bases and J dropped 6 bases, with 18 bases sitting between them. The length of the CDR3 is 16 residues. CDR1 and CDR2 from the germline V gene are MGHRA and YSYEKL. The CDR3 spells CASSQDISGVMGEQYF. In DNA form, the CDR3 reads TGCGCCAGCAGCCAAGATATATCGGGAGTAATGGGCGAGCAGTACTTC.

The chain recombines TRBV7-3 with TRBJ2-2; D may be TRBD1 (6 bases). Germline CDR1 reads SGHTA; CDR2 reads FQGTGA. This CDR3 contains 14 residues. Trimming removed 4 bases at V and 4 bases at J, with 10 bases between. The CDR3: CASSSGTPTGELFF. The CDR3 DNA reads as TGTGCCAGCAGCTCCGGGACACCCACCGGGGAGCTGTTTTTT. The full variable domain, rest sourced from reference TRBV7-3 and TRBJ2-2, is GAGVSQTPSNKVTEKGKYVELRCDPISGHTALYWYRQSLGQGPEFLIYFQGTGAADDSGLPNDRFFAVRPEGSVSTLKIQRTERGDSAVYLCASSSGTPTGELFFGEGSRLTVL.

This clone appeared a few times. The chain employs TRBV30 and TRBJ1-5; D gene unclear. CDR1 GTSNPN and CDR2 SVGIG come from the germline V gene (reference sequence). This CDR3 is built from 13 residues. With 2 bases removed from V and 1 base from J, the gap between germline ends came to 6 bases. The CDR3 DNA is TGTGCCTGGAGTAAACAGAGCAATCAGCCCCAGCATTTT. Translating it yields CAWSKQSNQPQHF.

The chain couples TRBV27 to TRBJ2-6; 7 bases align to TRBD1. There are 18 residues in the CDR3. The V gene's germline CDR1 is MNHEY and CDR2 SMNVEV (reference sequence). V lost 5 bases and J lost 2; bases outside the gene matches: 12. The CDR3: CASSRWDRNNPGANVLTF. For the CDR3, the DNA is TGTGCCAGCAGTCGATGGGACAGAAATAACCCTGGGGCCAACGTCCTGACTTTC.

This rearrangement joins TRBV11-1 to TRBJ1-1; D may be TRBD1 (5 bases). Trimming took 1 base from V and 2 from J, leaving 8 bases between them. This CDR3 has 14 amino acids. Per the germline V gene, CDR1 is SGHAT and CDR2 is FQDESV (reference sequence). This CDR3 reads CASSLGQYNTEAFF. CDR3 bases: TGTGCCAGCAGCTTAGGACAGTACAACACTGAAGCTTTCTTT.

The rearrangement joins TRBV7-3 to TRBJ2-5; 14 bases align to TRBD2. The germline V gene has CDR1 SGHTA and CDR2 FQGTGA. V gave up 5 bases and J gave up 5 bases; unmatched junction bases: 4. The CDR3 is made up of 15 amino acids. The CDR3 DNA follows: TGTGCCAGCAGCCTGACTAGCGGGGGGGTTGAGACCCAGTACTTC. It yields the protein CASSLTSGGVETQYF. The complete variable domain, with remaining parts taken from reference TRBV7-3 and TRBJ2-5, reads GAGVSQTPSNKVTEKGKYVELRCDPISGHTALYWYRQSLGQGPEFLIYFQGTGAADDSGLPNDRFFAVRPEGSVSTLKIQRTERGDSAVYLCASSLTSGGVETQYFGPGTRLLVL.

The rearrangement joins TRBV19 to TRBJ1-6; D may be TRBD1 (5 bases). There are 13 residues in the CDR3. V shed 4 bases and J shed 12 bases, with 13 bases lying between them. From germline, CDR1 is LNHDA and CDR2 SQIVND (reference sequence). The CDR3 region has the DNA TGTGCCAGTAGTACCCTGGGCCAGGGACCCCTCCACTTT. Its protein product is CASSTLGQGPLHF. The whole variable domain, filled in from reference TRBV19 and TRBJ1-6, reads DGGITQSPKYLFRKEGQNVTLSCEQNLNHDAMYWYRQDPGQGLRLIYYSQIVNDFQKGDIAEGYSVSREKKESFPLTVTSAQKNPTAFYLCASSTLGQGPLHFGNGTRLTVT.

The chain has TRBV5-1 and TRBJ1-5; the match to TRBD1 covers 8 bases. The length of the CDR3 is 16 residues. V lost 2 bases, J lost 5 bases, and 9 bases stayed unmatched. Germline V CDR1 and CDR2: SGHRS, YFSETQ. CDR3 sequence (DNA): TGCGCCAGCAGCTTCCTGCCCGGGACAGGCCATCAGCCCCAGCATTTT. Translated, it gives CASSFLPGTGHQPQHF.

The chain employs TRBV18 and TRBJ2-3, with 8 bases aligning to TRBD1. V was clipped by 0 bases and J by 4 bases; unmatched bases: 3. This CDR3 is built from 15 residues. CDR1 is KGHSH, CDR2 LQKENI, per germline. The CDR3 bases are TGTGCCAGCTCACCACCTTCGACAGGGGCAGATACGCAGTATTTT. It translates to CASSPPSTGADTQYF.

The chain carries TRBV18 and TRBJ1-1; TRBD1 agrees at 7 bases. CDR3 length: 15 amino acids. Germline CDR1 KGHSH, CDR2 LQKENI. Trimming took 6 bases from V and 4 from J; bases not matched to a gene: 11. As DNA, the CDR3 is TGTGCCAGCTCTCCCGGGAGACAGGGCCTCACTGAAGCTTTCTTT. Amino acids: CASSPGRQGLTEAFF.

This chain uses TRBV7-9 with TRBJ2-5; 8 bases are a match to TRBD1. The CDR3 sequence is 15 residues long. In germline, CDR1 is SEHNR, CDR2 FQNEAQ (reference sequence). V lost 5 bases, J lost 0 bases, and 5 bases stayed unmatched. CDR3: CASSLGQVYQETQYF. The CDR3 DNA is TGTGCCAGCAGCCTGGGACAGGTGTACCAAGAGACCCAGTACTTC. The whole variable domain, filled in from reference TRBV7-9 and TRBJ2-5, reads DTGVSQNPRHKITKRGQNVTFRCDPISEHNRLYWYRQTLGQGPEFLTYFQNEAQLEKSRLLSDRFSAERPKGSFSTLEIQRTEQGDSAMYLCASSLGQVYQETQYFGPGTRLLVL.

J is TRBJ1-5 and V is TRBV6-5; 7 bases fit TRBD1. Germline lookup yields CDR1 MNHEY and CDR2 SVGAGI. Unmatched junction bases numbered 3, after V lost 6 bases and J lost 1 base. The CDR3 length is 14 residues. This chain's CDR3 is CASRPGQSNQPQHF. CDR3 sequence (DNA): TGTGCCAGCAGGCCGGGACAGAGCAATCAGCCCCAGCATTTT.

Here the CDR3 DNA reads TGTGCCAGCAGACAGGCACAAGAGACCCAGTACTTC. Its protein is CASRQAQETQYF. This chain links TRBV2 with TRBJ2-5, with TRBD1 as a possible D gene (5 bases). The CDR3 sequence is 12 residues long. Looked up from germline, CDR1 is SNHLY and CDR2 is FYNNEI. V was shortened by 6 bases and J by 2 bases, with 7 bases between the two germline ends.

The chain has TRBV9 and TRBJ2-5, with 9 nucleotides matching TRBD2. V gave up 0 bases and J gave up 5 bases; unmatched junction bases: 5. The germline CDR1 and CDR2 sequences are SGDLS and YYNGEE. The CDR3 loop spans 15 amino acids. The CDR3 here is CASSVAGTSTETQYF. CDR3 coding DNA: TGTGCCAGCAGCGTAGCGGGGACTAGCACGGAGACCCAGTACTTC.